Listed below are T cell receptor beta chains from one sample, sequenced in a study of CD8 T cells in ankylosing spondylitis. TCRdb re-analysed the 5' RACE reads in MiXCR, keeping a single row per CDR3 protein. This sample has nearly 250,000 distinct CDR3 sequences, with roughly 32% found just once. Sequenced material: blood, either unsorted or a sorted T cell fraction (not recorded which). The receptors come from a male donor with ankylosing spondylitis or in good health (not recorded which). Each CDR3 is given with its conserved first and last residue. D genes are given only for firm matches. Some rows have no size entry. The others give once, few or many, or a class for an expanded clone.

V gene	clone size	J gene	D gene	CDR3 protein	CDR3 DNA
TRBV20-1	.	TRBJ2-7	TRBD2	CSARAGMAGLTSYEQYF	TGCAGTGCTAGAGCGGGGATGGCGGGACTAACGTCCTACGAGCAGTACTTC
TRBV20-1	few	TRBJ1-2	TRBD1	CSARGGQGKGYTF	TGCAGTGCTAGAGGGGGACAGGGAAAAGGCTACACCTTC
TRBV6-5	.	TRBJ2-2	TRBD2	CASSYRDYHTGELFF	TGTGCCAGCAGTTACCGGGACTATCACACCGGGGAGCTGTTTTTT
TRBV5-1	.	TRBJ2-1	TRBD2	CASSQERGVINEQFF	TGCGCCAGCAGCCAAGAGCGGGGGGTGATAAATGAGCAGTTCTTC
TRBV29-1	.	TRBJ2-7	.	CSVGGDTYEQYF	TGCAGCGTTGGGGGCGACACCTACGAGCAGTACTTC
TRBV5-1	.	TRBJ2-1	.	CASSLARTGGPNEQFF	TGCGCCAGCAGCTTGGCCCGGACGGGGGGCCCAAATGAGCAGTTCTTC
TRBV29-1	.	TRBJ2-1	.	CSVEEGGSSYNEQFF	TGCAGCGTTGAAGAAGGGGGGAGCTCCTACAATGAGCAGTTCTTC
TRBV20-1	.	TRBJ2-7	.	CSAQVRVREQYF	TGCAGTGCTCAAGTCCGGGTTCGCGAGCAGTACTTC
TRBV20-1	.	TRBJ2-1	.	CSARLYGGHYNEQFF	TGCAGTGCTAGATTGTACGGGGGGCACTACAATGAGCAGTTCTTC
TRBV12-3/TRBV12-4	few	TRBJ2-7	.	CASSLEGRGDEQYF	TGTGCCAGCAGTTTAGAGGGCAGGGGAGACGAGCAGTACTTC
TRBV27	.	TRBJ2-7	TRBD1	CASSPPGAGGNYEQYF	TGTGCCAGCAGCCCCCCAGGGGCAGGGGGTAACTACGAGCAGTACTTC
TRBV7-8	.	TRBJ2-3	TRBD1	CASSPRQGVLTDTQYF	TGTGCCAGCAGCCCTCGACAGGGGGTACTCACAGATACGCAGTATTTT
TRBV5-1	.	TRBJ2-7	.	CASSFGPGNEQYF	TGCGCCAGCAGCTTCGGTCCGGGGAACGAGCAGTACTTC
TRBV2	.	TRBJ2-5	.	CASSAEYQETQYF	TGTGCCAGCAGTGCGGAGTACCAAGAGACCCAGTACTTC
TRBV27	few	TRBJ2-1	.	CASNTPGGGYNEQFF	TGTGCCAGCAACACACCCGGGGGTGGCTACAATGAGCAGTTCTTC
TRBV4-1	few	TRBJ2-7	.	CASSQVGDYEQYF	TGCGCCAGCAGCCAAGTCGGAGACTACGAGCAGTACTTC
TRBV20-1	few	TRBJ2-7	TRBD2	CSARPGGGIGEQYF	TGCAGTGCTCGCCCGGGGGGAGGCATAGGCGAGCAGTACTTC
TRBV12-3/TRBV12-4	.	TRBJ2-2	.	CASSLGGLTGELFF	TGTGCCAGCAGTTTAGGGGGGCTCACCGGGGAGCTGTTTTTT
TRBV20-1	few	TRBJ2-1	.	CSGWEAPINEQFF	TGCAGTGGCTGGGAGGCCCCGATCAATGAGCAGTTCTTC
TRBV10-2	few	TRBJ1-6	.	CASSGTVDSPLHF	TGCGCCAGCAGTGGGACGGTGGATTCACCCCTCCACTTT
TRBV11-2	few	TRBJ2-2	TRBD2	CASSPPGLAGSYGELFF	TGTGCCAGCAGCCCCCCCGGACTAGCGGGTTCGTACGGGGAGCTGTTTTTT
TRBV4-1	few	TRBJ1-1	.	CASTRGGDTEAFF	TGCGCCAGCACTCGGGGGGGAGATACTGAAGCTTTCTTT
TRBV28	.	TRBJ2-6	.	CASSFFVGSGANVLTF	TGTGCCAGCAGTTTTTTCGTGGGGTCTGGGGCCAACGTCCTGACTTTC
TRBV20-1	.	TRBJ1-5	TRBD1	CSARDKLVGTGVSDNQPQHF	TGCAGTGCTAGAGATAAGCTGGTGGGGACAGGGGTTAGTGACAATCAGCCCCAGCATTTT
TRBV20-1	.	TRBJ2-3	.	CSASLGGFGTDAQYF	TGCAGTGCTAGTCTGGGGGGTTTTGGCACAGATGCGCAGTATTTT
TRBV4-2	.	TRBJ2-5	.	CASSQDADLWETQYF	TGTGCCAGCAGCCAAGATGCGGACTTATGGGAGACCCAGTACTTC
TRBV20-1	few	TRBJ2-5	.	CSARDLAAPLPQYF	TGCAGTGCTAGAGATCTGGCTGCCCCCCTGCCCCAGTACTTC
TRBV20-1	few	TRBJ1-1	TRBD1	CSASLPGTGYTEAFF	TGCAGTGCTAGCCTCCCCGGGACAGGATACACTGAAGCTTTCTTT
TRBV20-1	.	TRBJ2-1	TRBD1	CSAPTGGEIEQFF	TGCAGTGCTCCGACAGGGGGCGAGATTGAGCAGTTCTTC
TRBV5-1	.	TRBJ1-3	.	CASSLWGDSGNTIYF	TGCGCCAGCAGCTTGTGGGGAGATTCTGGAAACACCATATATTTT
TRBV20-1	.	TRBJ1-1	.	CSASRRPALFSNTEAFF	TGCAGTGCTTCCAGGAGACCGGCTCTCTTCTCTAACACTGAAGCTTTCTTT
TRBV18	.	TRBJ2-3	.	CASARRGITDTQYF	TGTGCCAGCGCACGCCGGGGGATTACAGATACGCAGTATTTT
TRBV18	.	TRBJ2-7	TRBD1	CASSPPSGQGTYEQYF	TGTGCCAGCTCACCACCCTCGGGACAGGGCACCTACGAGCAGTACTTC
TRBV6-5	.	TRBJ2-7	TRBD1	CASSYDRGNSYEQYF	TGTGCCAGCAGTTATGACAGGGGCAACTCCTACGAGCAGTACTTC
TRBV9	.	TRBJ1-5	TRBD1	CASSPTPGGDQPQHF	TGTGCCAGCAGCCCTACGCCAGGGGGGGATCAGCCCCAGCATTTT
TRBV4-1	.	TRBJ1-1	.	CASSQGRTVEAFF	TGCGCCAGCAGCCAAGGGAGGACAGTCGAAGCTTTCTTT
TRBV29-1	many	TRBJ1-1	.	CSVEDGQGRAFF	TGCAGCGTTGAAGATGGCCAGGGCAGAGCTTTCTTT
TRBV11-2	many	TRBJ1-1	TRBD1	CASSLEGQGNTEAFF	TGTGCCAGCAGCTTAGAGGGACAGGGGAACACTGAAGCTTTCTTT
TRBV9	.	TRBJ2-3	.	CASSEVEASTDTQYF	TGTGCCAGCAGCGAAGTGGAGGCTAGCACAGATACGCAGTATTTT
TRBV20-1	few	TRBJ1-2	TRBD1	CSAEIDRVGYGYTF	TGCAGTGCAGAGATCGACAGGGTCGGCTATGGCTACACCTTC
TRBV6-5	.	TRBJ2-3	TRBD1	CASSYWTGISSTDTQYF	TGTGCCAGCAGTTACTGGACAGGGATTTCTAGCACAGATACGCAGTATTTT
TRBV7-2	.	TRBJ2-7	TRBD2	CAILAGSYEQYF	TGTGCCATACTAGCGGGCTCCTACGAGCAGTACTTC
TRBV20-1	few	TRBJ2-5	.	CSARRDAEETQYF	TGCAGTGCTCGAAGGGACGCCGAAGAGACCCAGTACTTC
TRBV7-2	.	TRBJ1-5	.	CASSLQVFGGPQHF	TGTGCCAGCAGCTTACAGGTGTTCGGGGGGCCCCAGCATTTT
TRBV11-2	.	TRBJ1-5	.	CASSSLTGKGQPQHF	TGTGCCAGCAGCTCACTTACAGGGAAGGGCCAGCCCCAGCATTTT
TRBV5-1	.	TRBJ2-7	.	CASSPGDFTYEQYF	TGCGCCAGCAGCCCAGGGGACTTTACCTACGAGCAGTACTTC
TRBV5-6	.	TRBJ2-7	TRBD1	CASSFFIRGQGGSSEQYF	TGTGCCAGCAGCTTCTTTATTAGGGGACAGGGGGGGTCCTCCGAGCAGTACTTC
TRBV5-5	few	TRBJ2-7	.	CASSPPPTYEQYF	TGTGCCAGCAGCCCCCCACCGACCTACGAGCAGTACTTC
TRBV15	few	TRBJ2-3	.	CATSRGESDTDTQYF	TGTGCCACCAGCAGAGGGGAATCGGACACAGATACGCAGTATTTT
TRBV20-1	few	TRBJ2-5	TRBD2	CSARVPSGQTQYF	TGCAGTGCTAGAGTTCCTAGCGGGCAGACCCAGTACTTC
TRBV20-1	.	TRBJ2-4	TRBD1	CSAKTGGTKNIQYF	TGCAGTGCTAAAACAGGGGGAACCAAAAACATTCAGTACTTC
TRBV10-3	few	TRBJ2-5	.	CAISGERVQETQYF	TGTGCCATCAGTGGCGAAAGGGTTCAAGAGACCCAGTACTTC
TRBV5-1	.	TRBJ2-1	TRBD1	CASSSGTGVFHEQFF	TGCGCCAGCAGTTCCGGGACAGGGGTCTTCCATGAGCAGTTCTTC